The present entry profiles one T cell receptor beta chain with its context. The antigen it recognizes is unknown. No much larger clonotype is one base removed from it; base qualities were not supplied. This sample stems from a study of T cell responses to AZD1222 COVID-19 vaccine listed by TCRdb under 2021. For the study in its entirety: AZD1222 recipients with second doses at about 4 weeks or about 12 weeks were pooled, because spike-specific TCR depth and breadth did not differ between schedules. Trial participants were enrolled by age into 18-55, 56-69 and 70-plus year subgroups, with around 150, 28 and 57 TCR-sequenced participants respectively. A total of more than 230 trial participants underwent TCR sequencing, of whom about 210 had received two doses of AZD1222 and some 25 had received two doses of the MenACWY control vaccine. Broader findings and caveats from the paper: The vaccine-associated CD4 TCRs covered the entire spike protein, and the dominant responses fell in regions 160-218 and 743-854. Only five to seven AZD1222 recipients were SARS-CoV-2 seropositive at baseline, limiting conclusions about previously exposed vaccinees. Because no day 14 peak-response samples were available, the repertoires could be characterized only after the peak T cell response. After two AZD1222 doses, spike-specific TCR breadth and depth were significantly higher than at day 0 and than in MenACWY recipients. Participants were mostly white British and included more females than males, and it was suggested by the authors that clonal diversity may have been underestimated. The 56-69-year group was small, and its depth increase did not reach significance, likely because of low power. Nearly half of unique spike-specific TCRs reportedly recognized epitopes outside regions mutated in the B.1.351 and B.1.1.7 variants.

The sample's time point label, in plain terms: baseline before first vaccination. Vaccinee samples came from UK trials COV001 and COV002, including a single-blind randomized controlled phase 2/3 trial of AZD1222 (ChAdOx1 nCoV-19) in healthy adults. For TCRbeta chain sequencing, PBMC samples from trial participants were taken at day 0 and at day 28 after the second dose. The CDR3 measures 14 amino acids from cysteine to phenylalanine. CDR3 DNA only is kept here, 42 bases in frame from base 1. Taken from the germline V gene, the CDR1 and CDR2 loops are SNHLY and FYNNEI. V is cut back by 7 bases and J by 5 bases, with 5 bases in the junction unmatched. The CDR3 regions of human TCRbeta chains were subjected to immunosequencing. As for the original processing: Repertoire TCRs were matched against a reference library of SARS-CoV-2-specific TCRs generated with the MIRA antigen-specificity platform. Breadth was defined as the fraction of unique TCRs that were SARS-CoV-2-associated. Depth was defined as the fraction of total T cells that were SARS-CoV-2-associated. Each spike-specific TCR was assigned to its reactive spike region and to a CD4 or CD8 class using the MIRA data. Log10-transformed breadth and depth values were compared by one-way ANOVA with Sidak's multiple comparisons tests. TCRdb obtained this table from immuneACCESS and retained in-frame rearrangements with V and J assigned. These tables miss some clones; where compared with another copy, unresolved V genes account for less than half of the shortfall, and the remainder is unexplained. V and J calls and clone size follow that table, whereas D and trimming were derived from the DNA. The sample data list about 28,000 clones, and approximately 78% of these were observed just once. The ten largest clones capture roughly 5.9% of the sample.

The TCR sequence derives from an adult in good health. The chain joins TRBV2 to TRBJ2-2, and TRBD1 matches 9 of the central bases. This sample comprised peripheral blood, obtained on day 0 of AZD1222 vaccination. The bases are TGTGCCAGCAAGGGACAGGGCGGTACCGGGGAGCTGTTTTTT. Translated, this is CASKGQGGTGELFF.